The clone carrying this TCR beta chain was counted once. Its antigen is unknown. These data originate in a study of shared clonotypes between healthy human individuals. Study overall: Per-donor plates numbered three CD4 naive, three CD4 memory, two CD8 naive and one CD8 memory.

Positively selected for CCR7, the CD45RO-negative cells used as naive CD8 cells excluded terminally differentiated effector memory CD45RA+ cells. General observations from the study: The study found lower generation probabilities in non-shared clonotypes than in those shared by all four donors. Naive CD4 clonotypes were shared across several donors at roughly 4.6%.

The deep-level immunoSEQ assay was used. Data came from immunoSEQ multiplex PCR; TCRdb stores just in-frame clones and leaves some out. Among around 1.9 million clones listed, 93% were seen once. V gave up 4 bases and J gave up 0 bases, with 10 bases separating them. The CDR3 contains 14 residues. Germline CDR1 and CDR2: SGHVS and FQNEAQ. V and J are TRBV7-8 and TRBJ2-7; D unclear. This sequence was found in a man younger than 35 in good health. Some clones in this sample may be carry-over from other donors' samples. The source material was naive CD8+ T cells from PBMCs. This chain's CDR3 is CASSSEPGSYEQYF. In DNA form, the CDR3 reads TGTGCCAGCAGCTCCGAGCCGGGCTCCTACGAGCAGTACTTC.